Listed below are T cell receptor beta chains from one sample, sequenced in a study of human T cells and chemical hapten exposure. TCRdb called the RACE reads again in MiXCR, with one record for every CDR3 protein. The table records 350,000 to 400,000 distinct CDR3 sequences, less than 6.5% of them present only once. The starting material was whole blood, obtained in connection with sensitization to the hapten diphenylcyclopropenone (DPC). These receptor sequences come from a woman in her forties or fifties with alopecia areata. Some clones in this sample may be carry-over from other donors' samples. Both conserved end residues are part of each CDR3. The D gene is left open where the match is weak. Expanded clones get a size class; other rows say once, few or many, or leave the size out.

V	size	D	J	DNA	CDR3
TRBV7-8	few	NA	TRBJ2-7	TGTGCCAGCAGCCCGGCCGCAATGGGCTACGAGCAGTACTTC	CASSPAAMGYEQYF
TRBV7-2	many	NA	TRBJ1-3	TGTGCCAGCAGCTTGTCAGAGTGGGGAAACACCATATATTTT	CASSLSEWGNTIYF
TRBV5-1	NA	TRBD2	TRBJ2-4	TGCGCCAGCAGCCCCCGTGGATTAGCGGGGGGGGCCAAAAACATTCAGTACTTC	CASSPRGLAGGAKNIQYF
TRBV6-6	few	NA	TRBJ1-1	TGTGCCAGCAGTTACGGGGGAGGTAACACTGAAGCTTTCTTT	CASSYGGGNTEAFF
TRBV12-3/TRBV12-4	many	TRBD1	TRBJ1-5	TGTGCCAGCAGCGACAGGGTTTCCAATCAGCCCCAGCATTTT	CASSDRVSNQPQHF
TRBV6-2/TRBV6-3	NA	NA	TRBJ2-1	TGTGCCAGCAGTTCCCCTGACAGCGCCGCCTACAATGAGCAGTTCTTC	CASSSPDSAAYNEQFF
TRBV20-1	many	TRBD1	TRBJ1-4	TGCAGTGCTAGAGACCTCAGGGGGGCTAATGAAAAACTGTTTTTT	CSARDLRGANEKLFF
TRBV4-3	many	NA	TRBJ2-2	TGCGCCAGCAGCCAAGGCCCGAACACCGGGGAGCTGTTTTTT	CASSQGPNTGELFF
TRBV25-1	NA	NA	TRBJ1-1	TGTGCCAGCAGCAGAGGGGCTGAAGCTTTCTTT	CASSRGAEAFF
TRBV23-1	few	NA	TRBJ2-1	TGCGCCAGCAGTCAGGGGGAGTTCGACAATGAGCAGTTCTTC	CASSQGEFDNEQFF
TRBV20-1	NA	TRBD1	TRBJ1-5	TGCAGTGCTAGAAACAGGGGGCGAGGCAATCAGCCCCAGCATTTT	CSARNRGRGNQPQHF
TRBV12-3/TRBV12-4	few	NA	TRBJ1-6	TGTGCCAGCACCCCATCGGGGGGCAATTCACCCCTCCACTTT	CASTPSGGNSPLHF
TRBV5-1	many	TRBD1	TRBJ2-7	TGCGCCAGCAGCTTGGAGACAGGGACCAAATACGAGCAGTACTTC	CASSLETGTKYEQYF
TRBV12-3/TRBV12-4	NA	NA	TRBJ1-1	TGTGCCAGCAGTCTGTTTGCGGAAGCTTTCTTT	CASSLFAEAFF
TRBV9	many	NA	TRBJ2-7	TGTGCCAGCAGCCCTTCACCGGGCCTCACCTACGAGCAGTACTTC	CASSPSPGLTYEQYF
TRBV12-3/TRBV12-4	many	TRBD1	TRBJ2-3	TGTGCCAGCAGTTTCGGGCAGGGGGTCGCAGATACGCAGTATTTT	CASSFGQGVADTQYF
TRBV11-2	few	NA	TRBJ2-1	TGTGCCAGCAGCTTACCCGCACCCAATGAGCAGTTCTTC	CASSLPAPNEQFF
TRBV4-1	few	NA	TRBJ1-4	TGCGCCAGCAGCCAAGAAGGGGATGATGGAGAAAAACTGTTTTTT	CASSQEGDDGEKLFF
TRBV4-2	few	TRBD2	TRBJ2-3	TGTGCCAGCAGCCAAAGTAGGCTAGCGGGAGGGCCGGGCACAGATACGCAGTATTTT	CASSQSRLAGGPGTDTQYF
TRBV6-6	few	TRBD1	TRBJ1-3	TGTGCCAGCAGCAGGGAGGGACAGATAAGGGCTGGAAACACCATATATTTT	CASSREGQIRAGNTIYF
TRBV5-1	many	NA	TRBJ1-4	TGCGCCAGCAGCACGAGGCCGACAGGATCAAACGAAAAACTGTTTTTT	CASSTRPTGSNEKLFF
TRBV30	many	TRBD2	TRBJ2-2	TGTGCCTCGAAGCCGGGACTAGCGGGAGTAAGCACCGGGGAGCTGTTTTTT	CASKPGLAGVSTGELFF
TRBV7-2	many	NA	TRBJ2-3	TGTGCCAGCAGCTCCCGACCGGGACTCCGCACAGATACGCAGTATTTT	CASSSRPGLRTDTQYF
TRBV10-3	many	NA	TRBJ2-3	TGTGCCATCGGGGGGCGGGAAACAGATACGCAGTATTTT	CAIGGRETDTQYF
TRBV11-1	many	NA	TRBJ1-1	TGTGCCAGCAAGTGGGCCCCGGCCACTGAAGCTTTCTTT	CASKWAPATEAFF
TRBV5-5	many	TRBD1	TRBJ2-3	TGTGCCACCGCAGGGACAGTCGCCCCTAGCACGCAGTATTTT	CATAGTVAPSTQYF
TRBV7-8	NA	NA	TRBJ1-4	TGTGCCAGCAGCTTTATCAGACCGAGACCTAATGAAAAACTGTTTTTT	CASSFIRPRPNEKLFF
TRBV20-1	NA	NA	TRBJ1-5	TGCAGTGCGTTGGAGCAGGGTAGCAATCAGCCCCAGCATTTT	CSALEQGSNQPQHF
TRBV6-2/TRBV6-3	few	NA	TRBJ2-3	TGTGCCAGCAGCGCCAAAAATACGCAGTATTTT	CASSAKNTQYF
TRBV18	few	NA	TRBJ1-2	TGTGCCAGCTCACCGGAATCTCCCTATGGCTACACCTTC	CASSPESPYGYTF
TRBV28	few	NA	TRBJ2-5	TGTGCCAGCAACCCCGGATCAGAAGAGACCCAGTACTTC	CASNPGSEETQYF
TRBV10-3	many	TRBD1	TRBJ2-1	TGTGCCATCAGTGAGATAGGGACAGGGGGCAATGAGCAGTTCTTC	CAISEIGTGGNEQFF